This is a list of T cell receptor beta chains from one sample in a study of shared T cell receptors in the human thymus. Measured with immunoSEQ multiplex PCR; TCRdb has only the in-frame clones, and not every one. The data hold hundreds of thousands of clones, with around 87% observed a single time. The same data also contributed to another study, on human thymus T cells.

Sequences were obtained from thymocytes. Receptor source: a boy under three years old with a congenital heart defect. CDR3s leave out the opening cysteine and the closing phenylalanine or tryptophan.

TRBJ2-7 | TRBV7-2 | ASSLAGLAGVIYYEQY
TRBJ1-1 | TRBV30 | AMGGGDAEAF
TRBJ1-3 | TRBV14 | ASSQGQPGPGNTIY
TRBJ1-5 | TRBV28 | ASSLSPTGAQPQH
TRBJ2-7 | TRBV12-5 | ASGLVAGLEQY
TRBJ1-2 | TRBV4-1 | ASSQDRYDRPSYGYT
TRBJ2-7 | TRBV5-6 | ASSIGTGTYEQY
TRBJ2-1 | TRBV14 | ASSQGRGGGV
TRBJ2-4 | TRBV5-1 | ASSELAGGIKNIQY
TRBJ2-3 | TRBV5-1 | ASSLGRTSTDTQY
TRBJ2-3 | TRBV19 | GTKREPSTDTQY
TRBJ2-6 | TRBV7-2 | ASSSRKGGAGANVLT
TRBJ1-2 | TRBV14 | ASSRDRWHAGYT
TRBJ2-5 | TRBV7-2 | ASRTSGQRPGAQY
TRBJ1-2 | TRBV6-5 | ASTYRDRNYGYT
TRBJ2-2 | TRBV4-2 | ASSGVREKITGELF
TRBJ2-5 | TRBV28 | ASSFGRGGRTLQETQY
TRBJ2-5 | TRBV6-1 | ASSEGPFPGGKETQY
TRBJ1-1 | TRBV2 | ASRGDMNTEAF
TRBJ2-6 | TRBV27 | ASSFPGTGAPYSGANVLT
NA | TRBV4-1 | ASSLFGAARYEQY
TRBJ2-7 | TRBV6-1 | ASSATTVSYEQY
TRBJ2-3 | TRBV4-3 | ASSPSGRRTDTQY
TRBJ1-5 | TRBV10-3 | AISPTISNQPQH
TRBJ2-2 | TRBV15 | ATKKLNTGELF
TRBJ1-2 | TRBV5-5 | ASSPGQGSVYGYT
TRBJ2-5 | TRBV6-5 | ASSTSGGLQETQY
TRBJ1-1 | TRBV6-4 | ASRQGTGTEAF
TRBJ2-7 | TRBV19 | ASSIRGETSFEQY